A single sample gave rise to the 15 T cell receptor beta chains below, sequenced in a study of post-analysis software for immune sequencing data. Study conclusions and caveats: A handful of TRBV segments were significantly more frequent in patients than in controls. TRBV5-6, TRBV5-1 and TRBV20-1 were among these segments.

Which antigens these TCRs recognize remains unknown. Unique molecular identifiers tagged the TCR beta cDNA libraries. One entry per CDR3 protein, called by TCRdb with MiXCR from the PCR reads. The profile covers approximately 150,000 distinct CDR3 sequences, with around 30% appearing a single time and approximately 1.5% taken by the ten largest. The sequencing input was blood. The origin of the receptors is a girl aged 5 to 17 with multiple sclerosis.

This clonotype was seen more than once but under ten times. This rearrangement joins TRBV7-3 to TRBJ2-2; maybe TRBD2 (6 bases). V was shortened by 2 bases and J by 2 bases, with 12 bases between the two germline ends. Germline CDR1 reads SGHTA; CDR2 reads FQGTGA. CDR3 length equals 16 residues. Written as DNA, the CDR3 is TGTGCCAGCAGCTTATTTGGGGACTCTAACACCGGGGAGCTGTTTTTT. Translation gives CASSLFGDSNTGELFF.

Points on this clonotype: A much more abundant neighbour one base away suggests this may be a read error. V usage is TRBV4-1 and J usage is TRBJ1-1; D unclear. The CDR3 sequence is 14 residues long. CDR1 is MGHRA, CDR2 YSYEKL, per germline. V was clipped by 1 base and J by 3 bases, with 9 bases between them. CDR3 amino acids: CASSQGGVYTEAFF. The CDR3 bases are TGCGCCAGCAGCCAAGGTGGGGTGTACACTGAAGCTTTCTTT.

The CDR3 sequence: CASSLVLAVETQFF. The CDR3 coding sequence is TGTGCCAGCAGTTTAGTACTAGCGGTAGAGACCCAGTTCTTC. The gene calls are TRBV12-3 or TRBV12-4 and TRBJ2-1; TRBD2 agrees at 8 bases. The ends lost 1 base at V and 13 bases at J; junction bases unmatched: 9. CDR3 size: 14 residues.

V and J are TRBV7-9 and TRBJ2-3, with a possible D match to TRBD2 (6 bases). Germline V lookup: CDR1 SEHNR, CDR2 FQNEAQ (reference sequence). Trimming stripped 5 bases from V and 0 bases from J, with 12 bases between. The CDR3 totals 15 residues. CDR3 sequence reads: CASSPRAGSTDTQYF. The CDR3, as DNA: TGTGCCAGCAGCCCCAGGGCGGGGAGCACAGATACGCAGTATTTT.

This clonotype was found many times. The genes are TRBV5-1 and TRBJ2-5; 7 bases fit TRBD2. The J call is uncertain, as TRBJ2-7 better fits the DNA end. This CDR3 has 15 residues. Germline-derived CDR1 and CDR2 are SGHRS and YFSETQ. The CDR3 nucleotides read TGCGCCAGCACTCTGGGAGGGGCTCAGAGCACCGAGCAGTACTTC. Amino acid sequence: CASTLGGAQSTEQYF.

This clonotype was detected ten times or more. The chain joins TRBV15 to TRBJ2-1, with TRBD1 matching 7 bases. Germline CDR1 LNHNV, CDR2 YYDKDF (reference sequence). The V gene end was trimmed by 6 bases and the J gene end by 6 bases; junction bases not matched to a gene: 2. The CDR3 sequence is 12 residues long. CDR3 in DNA: TGTGCCACCAGAAGGACAGGCAATGAGCAGTTCTTC. This sequence encodes CATRRTGNEQFF.

On this clonotype: Possible read error: a much larger clone is one base away. This chain uses TRBV20-1 with TRBJ2-1, with 8 bases fitting TRBD2. V shed 3 bases and J 6 bases; nucleotides not matched to a gene: 4. CDR1 is DFQATT, CDR2 SNEGSKA, per germline (reference sequence). CDR3 size: 13 residues. The CDR3 DNA sequence: TGCAGTGCTAGTCCGGCGGGAGGCAATGAGCAGTTCTTC. This codes for CSASPAGGNEQFF.

This clonotype appeared many times. The chain couples TRBV5-1 to TRBJ2-1; a possible D gene is TRBD2 (5 bases). The V gene lost 4 bases and the J gene lost 7 bases, with 18 bases spanning the gap. Germline CDR1 reads SGHRS; CDR2 reads YFSETQ. The CDR3 totals 15 residues. The CDR3, as DNA: TGCGCCAGCAGCCCCCTCGGCCGGGGATCAAATGAGCAGTTCTTC. Protein: CASSPLGRGSNEQFF.

Comment on this clonotype: A much larger clone differs by one base, so this may be a read error. The J gene is TRBJ2-3, the V gene TRBV5-1, with 8 positions matching TRBD2. In germline, CDR1 is SGHRS, CDR2 YFSETQ. CDR3 length: 16 residues. CDR3 sequence reads: CASRHRSGASTNTQYF. The DNA for the CDR3 is TGCGCCAGCAGACACCGTAGCGGGGCTAGCACAAATACGCAGTATTTT.

V and J are TRBV2 and TRBJ2-1, with 16 bases fitting TRBD2. The J segment lost 2 bases and the V segment lost 4 bases, leaving 2 bases of the junction unmatched. Germline V gene lookup returns CDR1 SNHLY and CDR2 FYNNEI. The CDR3 consists of 17 residues. CDR3 DNA sequence: TGTGCCAGCAGTGGAGGGACTAGCGGGAGGGCCTACAATGAGCAGTTCTTC. Translated: CASSGGTSGRAYNEQFF. Full variable domain (missing parts from reference TRBV2 and TRBJ2-1): EPEVTQTPSHQVTQMGQEVILRCVPISNHLYFYWYRQILGQKVEFLVSFYNNEISEKSEIFDDQFSVERPDGSNFTLKIRSTKLEDSAMYFCASSGGTSGRAYNEQFFGPGTRLTVL.

This clonotype was observed a handful of times. V and J are TRBV28 and TRBJ1-5; 7 nucleotides agree with TRBD1. With 3 bases clipped from V and 3 bases from J, the junction kept 8 bases outside the gene matches. The CDR3 runs 16 residues. Germline V gene sequence: CDR1 MDHEN, CDR2 SYDVKM. The CDR3 sequence is CASSFRQGTNNQPQHF. The CDR3 DNA reads as TGTGCCAGCAGTTTCCGACAGGGTACAAACAATCAGCCCCAGCATTTT.

This clonotype was seen a few times. The V and J genes are TRBV7-9 and TRBJ2-7; a possible D gene is TRBD2 (6 bases). Deletions cut 2 bases from V and 7 bases from J, with 18 bases between. This CDR3 contains 15 residues. Germline V gene data show CDR1 as SEHNR and CDR2 as FQNEAQ (reference sequence). DNA of the CDR3: TGTGCCAGCAGCTTATCAGCGGGCGTGCTCAATGAGCAGTACTTC. Translated, it gives CASSLSAGVLNEQYF.

This clonotype was seen just once. The genes are TRBV19 and TRBJ1-2; possibly TRBD1 for D (5 bases). The CDR3 is 11 amino acids. Per the germline V gene, CDR1 is LNHDA and CDR2 is SQIVND (reference sequence). With 7 bases removed from V and 7 bases from J, the gap between germline ends came to 10 bases. The CDR3 loop is CASTRDGGYTF. CDR3 coding DNA: TGTGCCAGTACAAGGGACGGTGGCTACACCTTC.

This clonotype was detected many times. The J gene is TRBJ2-3, the V gene TRBV9, with 8 bases identical to TRBD1. CDR3 size: 15 residues. The germline gives CDR1 SGDLS, CDR2 YYNGEE. Trimming cost V 0 bases and J 1 base; bases outside gene matches: 1. DNA of the CDR3: TGTGCCAGCAGCGTAGCGGGACAGGGCACAGATACGCAGTATTTT. Its protein product is CASSVAGQGTDTQYF.

This clonotype has a count of ten or more. CDR3 coding DNA: TGTGCCAGCAGCCGTTCTCAGGAGGGTTCCTACGAGCAGTACTTC. It codes for CASSRSQEGSYEQYF. The chain uses TRBV7-9 and TRBJ2-7; D may be TRBD2 (6 bases). Per the germline V gene, CDR1 is SEHNR and CDR2 is FQNEAQ (reference sequence). Trimming removed 5 bases at V and 1 base at J, with 15 bases between. The CDR3 totals 15 residues.